These 6 T cell receptor beta chains were sequenced from one sample in a study of response to subunit inactivated influenza vaccine. TCRdb reprocessed the RT-PCR reads via MiXCR and lists one record per CDR3 protein. The profile shows hundreds of thousands of distinct CDR3 sequences, around 11% of them singletons. The sample in question was PBMCs from blood, obtained on the day of vaccination. The receptors stem from a man in his fifties who received an inactivated influenza vaccine.

Ten or more counts support this clonotype. CDR3 in amino acids: CASRTSGVGEQYF. DNA for the CDR3: TGTGCCAGCAGAACATCAGGAGTCGGGGAGCAGTACTTC. This rearrangement joins TRBV28 to TRBJ2-7; D is uncertain. This CDR3 has 13 residues. V lost 6 bases and J 7 bases, leaving 16 bases between the germline ends. The germline V gene encodes CDR1 MDHEN and CDR2 SYDVKM.

This clonotype has only a few counts. The chain has TRBV6-5 and TRBJ2-3; TRBD2 matches at 9 bases. The ends lost 2 bases at V and 3 bases at J; junction bases unmatched: 3. CDR3 length equals 15 residues. Germline lookup yields CDR1 MNHEY and CDR2 SVGAGI. The CDR3 loop reads CASSYAGGPTDTQYF. The DNA of the CDR3 is TGTGCCAGCAGTTACGCGGGAGGGCCGACAGATACGCAGTATTTT.

The chain combines TRBV29-1 with TRBJ2-6, with no clear D. Germline V lookup: CDR1 SQVTM, CDR2 ANQGSEA. CDR3 length equals 14 residues. Trimming pared 3 bases from V and 0 bases from J, leaving 6 bases between. DNA of the CDR3: TGCAGCGTTGACGGTAGCTCTGGGGCCAACGTCCTGACTTTC. Translated: CSVDGSSGANVLTF.

This clonotype was recorded many times. The J gene is TRBJ2-7, the V gene TRBV28; D gene uncertain. V was clipped by 3 bases and J by 3 bases, with 12 bases between them. The germline CDR1 and CDR2 sequences are MDHEN and SYDVKM. This CDR3 region has 14 residues. CDR3 DNA sequence: TGTGCCAGCAGTTTTTTTGGGGATAGCTACGAGCAGTACTTC. This codes for CASSFFGDSYEQYF.

The gene calls are TRBV6-2 or TRBV6-3 and TRBJ1-5; D is possibly TRBD1 (5 bases). Germline V gives CDR1 MNHEY, CDR2 SVGEGT. CDR3 length equals 14 residues. V lost 1 base and J 5 bases, leaving 9 bases between the germline ends. DNA for the CDR3: TGTGCCAGCAGTTACTGGGGCAGGGATCAGCCCCAGCATTTT. This encodes CASSYWGRDQPQHF.

This clonotype was picked up many times. The CDR3 is CASSISGNTIYF. Here the CDR3 DNA reads TGTGCCAGCAGCATCTCTGGAAACACCATATATTTT. V gene TRBV12-3 or TRBV12-4 combines with J gene TRBJ1-3, with D unclear. The CDR3 consists of 12 residues. Trimming stripped 6 bases from V and 0 bases from J, with 3 bases between.